The subject of this entry is one TCR beta chain. Its antigen remains unknown. The CDR3 covers 16 residues. Germline V CDR1 and CDR2: SGHNT, YYREEE (reference sequence). Trimming cost V 6 bases and J 0 bases; bases outside gene matches: 7. These data originate in a study of cytomegalovirus exposure and HLA in healthy donors. Regarding the study as a whole: Most CMV-associated TCR beta chains were later found to appear HLA-restricted. Analysis performed later showed TCR beta chains linked to HLA being more clonally expanded than equally common others. A list of about 160 TCR beta chains associated with cytomegalovirus was given.

With 60 Vbeta and 13 Jbeta primers, the PCR was carried out. TCRdb's table, derived via immunoSEQ multiplex PCR, lists solely in-frame clones and lacks some. The sample contains approximately 130,000 clones, 80% to 90% of which appear only once. The chain links TRBV5-4 to TRBJ2-2; 8 bases are shared with TRBD1. The receptor was derived from a woman in her 30s in good health and CMV-seronegative. Sample: PBMCs. CDR3 loop: CASTPTGDANTGELFF. The CDR3 DNA sequence: TGTGCCAGCACCCCGACAGGGGACGCGAACACCGGGGAGCTGTTTTTT.